This TCR beta chain originates from a study of cytotoxic CD8 clonotypes in ibrutinib-treated CLL. For the study at large: The cohort had 10 to 12 relapsed/refractory and some 14 treatment-naive patients, roughly 17 IGHV unmutated.

TCRdb's copy holds only in-frame clones and misses some; the assay was immunoSEQ multiplex PCR. The repertoire holds fewer than 75,000 clones, with roughly 70% as singletons. J gave up 2 bases and V 6 bases, and 6 bases lay outside the gene matches. The CDR3 totals 15 residues. Germline loops: CDR1 KGHSH, CDR2 LQKENI. About this clone: Its antigen is as yet unknown.

Study-wide points: Public clonotypes occurred uncommonly; on treatment, they contracted or remained stable. Samples were collected at differing times from sustained-remission and progressing patients.

This specimen was PBMCs, taken after 12 months of ibrutinib treatment. The TCR was taken from a human donor with chronic lymphocytic leukemia. This chain links TRBV18 with TRBJ2-3; TRBD2 matches at 9 bases. The CDR3 DNA reads TGTGCCAGCTCTCAAGCGGGAGGACCCACAGATACGCAGTATTTT. Translating gives CASSQAGGPTDTQYF.